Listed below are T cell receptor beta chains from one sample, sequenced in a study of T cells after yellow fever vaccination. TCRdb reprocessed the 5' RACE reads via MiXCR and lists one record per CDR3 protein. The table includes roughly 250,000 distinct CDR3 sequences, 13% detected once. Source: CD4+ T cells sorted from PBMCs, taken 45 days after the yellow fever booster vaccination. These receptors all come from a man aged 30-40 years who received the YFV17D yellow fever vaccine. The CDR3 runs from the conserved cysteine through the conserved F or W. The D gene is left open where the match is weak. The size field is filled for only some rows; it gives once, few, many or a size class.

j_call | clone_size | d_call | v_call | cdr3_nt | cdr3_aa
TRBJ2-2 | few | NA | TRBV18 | TGTGCCAGCTCGGGTCAGACAACAGCGAACACCGGGGAGCTGTTTTTT | CASSGQTTANTGELFF
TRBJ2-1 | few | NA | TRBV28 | TGTGCCAGCAGTTTAAGGGCGAAGGGGAAAAACAATGAGCAGTTCTTC | CASSLRAKGKNNEQFF
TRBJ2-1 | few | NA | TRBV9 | TGTGCCAGCAGCGTAGATGGGCGCGGGTCCTACAATGAGCAGTTCTTC | CASSVDGRGSYNEQFF
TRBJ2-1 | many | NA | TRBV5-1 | TGCGCCAGCAGCTCTGGGATGTCCTACAATGAGCAGTTCTTC | CASSSGMSYNEQFF
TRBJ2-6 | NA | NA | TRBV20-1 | TGCAGTGCTAGAGGGGGAGCGGGTGGGGCCAACGTCCTGACTTTC | CSARGGAGGANVLTF
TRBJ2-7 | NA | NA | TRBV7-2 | TGTGCCAGCAGCCGTAGCGAGAACTCCTACGAGCAGTACTTC | CASSRSENSYEQYF
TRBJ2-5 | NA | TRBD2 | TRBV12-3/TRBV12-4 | TGTGCCAGCAGTTTGTTTGCTAGCGGGAGTGGGGAGACCCAGTACTTC | CASSLFASGSGETQYF
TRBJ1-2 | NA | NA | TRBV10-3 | TGTGCCATCAGCCGCGGACAAGGCCTAATCGAAGGCTACACCTTC | CAISRGQGLIEGYTF
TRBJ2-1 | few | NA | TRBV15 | TGTGCCACCAGCAGAGAGGGCCTCAATGAGCAGTTCTTC | CATSREGLNEQFF
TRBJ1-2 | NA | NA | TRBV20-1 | TGCAGTGCACGCCCCAGACAGTTTAACTATGGCTACACCTTC | CSARPRQFNYGYTF
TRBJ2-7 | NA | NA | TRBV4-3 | TGCGCCAGCAGCCAAGAAGAAGGACAATCCTACGAGCAGTACTTC | CASSQEEGQSYEQYF
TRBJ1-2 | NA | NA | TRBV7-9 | TGTGCCTGCAGCTTAGGCTACAGGGCCATCGCCTTC | CACSLGYRAIAF
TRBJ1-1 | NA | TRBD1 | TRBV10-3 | TGTGCCAGCCGACGACAGGGAGAGAACACTGAAGCTTTCTTT | CASRRQGENTEAFF
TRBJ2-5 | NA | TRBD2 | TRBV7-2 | TGTGCCAGCAGCTTAGCGCGACTAGCCCAAGAGACCCAGTACTTC | CASSLARLAQETQYF
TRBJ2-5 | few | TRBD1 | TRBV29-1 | TGCAGCACAGGGGGAATTAGAGCGGAGACCCAGTACTTC | CSTGGIRAETQYF